The TCR beta chain under discussion was sequenced for a study of blood T cell repertoires in COVID-19 (dated by TCRdb to between 2020 and 2021). Context from the whole study: Collaborator samples came from the United States, Italy and Spain and covered acute and convalescent phases of COVID-19. The prospective study material was composed of cDNA or gDNA derived from T cells, B-cell-depleted T cells, or PBMCs. The dataset comprised deeply sampled blood TCRbeta repertoires from subjects exposed to, actively infected with, or recovered from COVID-19. The repertoires were made available in a free public database intended to serve as a resource for research on the immune response to SARS-CoV-2. Samples came from the ongoing ImmuneRACE study (first 160 participants) plus 1,254 subjects from 6 global collaborators. A de-identified subject ID, COVID-19 status, age in years and sex were almost always included in the sample metadata. Where available, HLA class I and class II types were obtained from metadata supplied by the sample provider rather than from assay-based typing. Broader findings and caveats from the paper: The quantity of clinical and demographic metadata differed by source and by participant and was supplied without curation.

On this clone: The antigen it binds to is not known. No base quality values were provided; no much bigger clone lies one nucleotide off.

From a lookup of the germline V gene (reference sequence), CDR1 and CDR2 are LGHDT and YNNKEL. The V and J ends are trimmed by 1 base and 3 bases, leaving 12 bases between them. Spanning cysteine to phenylalanine, the CDR3 consists of 15 amino acids. Only the CDR3 region is kept as DNA, spanning 45 bases read in frame from base 1. Collaborating institutions collected whole blood in K2EDTA tubes following their own protocols. Collaborator samples were shipped for TCRbeta analysis as frozen whole blood, isolated PBMCs, or DNA extracted from either sample type. TCRbeta CDR3 regions were amplified from genomic DNA using the immunoSEQ Assay, a bias-controlled multiplex PCR. In the source study's methods: Within the assay, amplification of reference gene primers was used to estimate how many nucleated cells each sample contained. To quantify the absolute abundance of each unique TCRbeta CDR3 rearrangement, sequence reads were collapsed and filtered. For each sample, productive Simpson clonality was calculated by taking the square root of Simpson's diversity index across productive rearrangements. TCRdb mirrors the immuneACCESS table, restricted to in-frame sequences. Some clones are absent from its copies; in checked studies, under half trace to an unresolved V gene, and the reason for the others is unknown. V, J and clone size derive from that table, while D and trimming were established from the DNA sequence. The sample contains fewer than 250,000 clones, about nine tenths of them found a single time. Of the sample, less than 1.5% falls within the top ten clones.

This sequence originates from a man aged 25-45 years with acute or convalescent COVID-19. Sequencing input: peripheral blood. The chain uses TRBV3-1 (or the pseudogene TRBV3-2) and TRBJ1-1, and possibly TRBD1, on 6 matching bases. The CDR3 amino acid sequence is: CASSQAPQGYTEAFF. The sequenced DNA is TGTGCCAGCAGCCAAGCCCCCCAGGGGTACACTGAAGCTTTCTTT.